The clone carrying this T cell receptor (beta chain) was counted between two and nine times. The data originate from a study of human T cells and chemical hapten exposure. The CDR3 covers 11 residues. V lost 11 bases and J lost 1, with 8 bases in between. Germline V gene data show CDR1 as MNHEY and CDR2 as SVGEGT. Time point denoted: patch test 3, about 24 weeks after DPC sensitization. Treatment noted: therapeutic diphenylcyclopropenone sensitization with weekly scalp DPC. TCRdb used MiXCR to reprocess the RACE reads, holding one entry per CDR3 protein. The repertoire holds under 200,000 distinct CDR3 sequences, with around a quarter as singletons.

This specimen consisted of whole blood, obtained in connection with sensitization to the hapten diphenylcyclopropenone (DPC). This clonotype was obtained from a woman between 18 and 29 years old with alopecia areata. Some clones in this sample may be carry-over from other donors' samples. The V call is TRBV6-2 or TRBV6-3, the J call TRBJ1-2; maybe TRBD1 (5 bases). The CDR3 region is CAAGDNYGYTF. In nucleotides, the CDR3 is TGTGCCGCGGGGGATAACTATGGCTACACCTTC.